The rows below give T cell receptor beta chains drawn from one sample of a study of molecular identifiers for immune sequencing clone quantification. Via MiXCR, TCRdb re-called the PCR reads, giving one row per CDR3 protein. The data show some 94,000 distinct CDR3 sequences, roughly 23% seen once. The source material was naive CD8+ T cells from blood, with Jurkat cell RNA spiked in. All receptors come from a human donor in good health. Some libraries in this study had Jurkat cell RNA spiked in. Each CDR3 is given with its conserved first and last residue.

cdr3_aa v_call
CASTQEAGLAGEGQFF TRBV4-3
CASSPDILFVNEQYF TRBV12-3/TRBV12-4
CASTRSTGNDYEKLFF TRBV6-5
CASSPGGSVAYEQYF TRBV13
CASSFLGQPQHF TRBV7-9
CASSPGQSCEQCF TRBV4-2
CASSPPLRGETQYF TRBV6-2/TRBV6-3
CASSQAPQGHSYEQYF TRBV4-1
CASGSTRTGDQETQYF TRBV12-5
CASSFTGTETQYF TRBV5-6
CASRPGTASYEQYF TRBV12-3/TRBV12-4
CASSPQGVGDQPQHF TRBV7-9
CATTEDPHRPLGGLAGDEQFF TRBV24-1
CSVETLGELFF TRBV29-1
CSVDNREEPYEQYF TRBV29-1
CASTPTGLGQPQHF TRBV19
CSARGGGELFF TRBV20-1
CASSQPEGIAGLSYNEQFF TRBV4-2
CTSSFATGGDTEAFF TRBV11-2
CASSTQEDANTEAFF TRBV19